This T cell receptor (beta chain) originates from a study of radiation and T cells in renal cell carcinoma. General study results and limits: Top tumor clonotypes rose in blood 2 weeks post-radiation, then contracted.

Repertoires were generated with immunoSEQ multiplex PCR, while TCRdb's copy carries only in-frame clones and drops some. The table includes over 85,000 clones, about 85% detected once. As to this clone: Antigen unknown.

Time point meaning: blood 4 weeks post-SBRT, at nephrectomy. Treatment here: 15 Gy SBRT to primary tumor, nephrectomy 4 weeks later. Nephrectomy followed 15 Gy stereotactic body radiation by 4 weeks. Radiation-treated patients gave blood at baseline, week 2 and week 4. Germline CDR1 is SEHNR and CDR2 is FQNEAQ (reference sequence). The V and J ends lost 3 bases and 7 bases respectively, with 10 bases between them. The CDR3 runs 13 residues. This TCR was sampled from a man in his fifties or sixties with renal cell carcinoma. The V and J genes are TRBV7-9 and TRBJ1-3; tentative D call: TRBD1 (5 bases). This specimen consisted of blood, obtained from a patient whose treatment included radiotherapy and nephrectomy. CDR3 region: CASSLDEGNTIYF. CDR3 DNA: TGTGCCAGCAGCTTGGACGAGGGGAACACCATATATTTT.